The table lists the clone carrying this T cell receptor (beta chain) with many counts. Antigen specificity is unknown. This sample was included in a study of T cells in Graves' hyperthyroidism and ophthalmopathy. About the study: Blood was drawn when the patient was first diagnosed and still untreated.

Findings and caveats of the study: A 13 V-J signature model discriminated ophthalmopathy versus stable hyperthyroidism.

Amplified regions were TCR beta CDR3 sequences from RNA transcripts. HTBI primers were employed in a first-round RT-PCR of the TCR CDR3. From the multiplex PCR reads, TCRdb called clonotypes with MiXCR, one entry per CDR3 protein. This table has approximately 560,000 distinct CDR3 sequences, about a sixth appearing once. This CDR3 region has 14 residues. The V gene lost 5 bases and the J gene lost 7 bases, with 15 bases spanning the gap. CDR1 SGHTA and CDR2 FQGTGA come from the germline V gene. This chain uses TRBV7-3 with TRBJ2-1; D is undetermined. The clonotype comes from a woman in her twenties or thirties with Graves' hyperthyroidism. Sequencing was performed on blood. The CDR3 nucleotides read TGTGCCAGCAGCCCCGTTGGTAGCCCGAATGAGCAGTTCTTC. Its protein is CASSPVGSPNEQFF.